This T cell receptor beta chain was identified during a study of T cells after yellow fever vaccination. Whole-study findings and limits: It was a weaker secondary response, yet one that peaked faster, at day 5 versus 15. Most clones from primary vaccination were detected again post-booster (roughly 96% CD4, about 88% CD8). CD4 and CD8 compartments shared a small share of clonotypes.

Template switching by 5'RACE produced TCR cDNA, adding a universal primer site and UMIs. From the 5' RACE reads, TCRdb called clonotypes with MiXCR, one entry per CDR3 protein. Counted here are about 210,000 distinct CDR3 sequences, 3.2% occurring once; the ten biggest clones make up under 3.5%. The CDR3 is 16 amino acids. The germline gives CDR1 SEHNR, CDR2 FQNEAQ (reference sequence). The germline V and J ends were trimmed by 5 bases and 4 bases, with 18 bases remaining between them. Many counts were recorded for this clonotype. Its antigen is not known. This TCR came from a man younger than 35 who received the YFV17D yellow fever vaccine. The chain carries TRBV7-9 and TRBJ2-1; D might be TRBD2 (6 bases). This material consisted of CD4+ T cells sorted from PBMCs, taken 10 days after the yellow fever booster vaccination. The CDR3 region has the DNA TGTGCCAGCAGCGGAGGGCGCAGGCTCTCATACAATGAGCAGTTCTTC. Translating it yields CASSGGRRLSYNEQFF.